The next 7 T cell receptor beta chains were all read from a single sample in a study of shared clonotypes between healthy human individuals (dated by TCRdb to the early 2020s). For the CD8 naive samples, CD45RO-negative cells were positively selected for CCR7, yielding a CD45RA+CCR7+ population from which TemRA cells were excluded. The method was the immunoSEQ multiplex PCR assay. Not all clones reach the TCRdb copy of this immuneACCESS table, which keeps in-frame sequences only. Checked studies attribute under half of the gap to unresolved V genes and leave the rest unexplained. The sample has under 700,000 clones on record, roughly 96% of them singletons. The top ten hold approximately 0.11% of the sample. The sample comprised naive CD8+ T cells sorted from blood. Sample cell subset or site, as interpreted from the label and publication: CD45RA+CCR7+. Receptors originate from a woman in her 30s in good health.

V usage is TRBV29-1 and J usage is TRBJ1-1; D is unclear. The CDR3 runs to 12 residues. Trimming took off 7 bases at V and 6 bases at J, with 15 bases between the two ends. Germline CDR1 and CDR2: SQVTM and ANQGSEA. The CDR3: CSAATMGSEAFF. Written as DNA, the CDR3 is TGCAGCGCCGCCACTATGGGATCTGAAGCTTTCTTT.

The CDR3: CASSSPDPPVPYEQYF. CDR3 coding DNA: TGTGCCAGCAGCTCTCCGGACCCCCCGGTTCCCTACGAGCAGTACTTC. The V call is TRBV7-9, the J call TRBJ2-7; D not resolved. Trimming cost V 4 bases and J 2 bases, with 18 bases left between them. The CDR3 extends over 16 amino acids. From germline, CDR1 is SEHNR and CDR2 FQNEAQ (reference sequence). Supplemented by reference TRBV7-9 and TRBJ2-7, the full variable domain reads DTGVSQNPRHKITKRGQNVTFRCDPISEHNRLYWYRQTLGQGPEFLTYFQNEAQLEKSRLLSDRFSAERPKGSFSTLEIQRTEQGDSAMYLCASSSPDPPVPYEQYFGPGTRLTVT.

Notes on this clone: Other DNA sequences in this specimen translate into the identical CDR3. The CDR3 is CAISESRSSYEQYF. DNA for the CDR3: TGTGCCATCAGTGAGTCACGTAGCTCCTACGAGCAGTACTTC. The chain combines TRBV10-3 with TRBJ2-7; D remains unclear. The V end lost 0 bases, the J end lost 0 bases, and 6 bases lay between the germline ends. Per the germline V gene, CDR1 is ENHRY and CDR2 is SYGVKD. The CDR3 has 14 amino acids.

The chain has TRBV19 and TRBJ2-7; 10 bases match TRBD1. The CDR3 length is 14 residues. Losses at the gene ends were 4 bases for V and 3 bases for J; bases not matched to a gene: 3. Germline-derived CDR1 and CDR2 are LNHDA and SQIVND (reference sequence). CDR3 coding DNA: TGTGCCAGTAGTACTGGACAGGGGGGCTACGAGCAGTACTTC. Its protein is CASSTGQGGYEQYF.

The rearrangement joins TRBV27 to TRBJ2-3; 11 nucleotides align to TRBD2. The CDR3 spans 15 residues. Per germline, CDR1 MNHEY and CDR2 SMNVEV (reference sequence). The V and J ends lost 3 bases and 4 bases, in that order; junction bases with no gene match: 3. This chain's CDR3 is CASSFSSGRSDTQYF. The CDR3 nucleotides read TGTGCCAGCAGTTTTTCTAGCGGGAGGTCAGATACGCAGTATTTT.

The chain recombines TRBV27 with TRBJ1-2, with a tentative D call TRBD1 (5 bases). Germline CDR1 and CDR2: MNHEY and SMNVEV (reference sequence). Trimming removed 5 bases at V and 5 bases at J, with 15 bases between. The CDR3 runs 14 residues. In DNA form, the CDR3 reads TGTGCCAGCAGTCCGGGTGGGGGGTTTTATGGCTACACCTTC. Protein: CASSPGGGFYGYTF.

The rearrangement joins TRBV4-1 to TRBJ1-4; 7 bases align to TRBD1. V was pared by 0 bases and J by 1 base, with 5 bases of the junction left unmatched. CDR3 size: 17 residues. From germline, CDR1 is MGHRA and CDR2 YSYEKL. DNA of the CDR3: TGCGCCAGCAGCCAAGAAGTCAGGGGGAAAACTAATGAAAAACTGTTTTTT. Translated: CASSQEVRGKTNEKLFF.